Detailed here is one TCR beta chain. Its antigen is not identified. The data were produced by immunoSEQ multiplex PCR, yet TCRdb's version contains in-frame clones alone and is incomplete. Here the sample spans 75,000 to 90,000 clones, 80% to 95% being singletons. Patients were excluded for autoimmune disease history or systemic immunosuppression. The data were taken from a study of OX40 agonist ivuxolimab in advanced cancers. Looking at the study overall: Patients received ivuxolimab, an intravenous treatment, every 2 weeks at 0.01 to 10 mg/kg. General study results and limits: At doses 0.1 to 3.0 mg/kg, CD4+ and CD8+ clones expanded. Researchers report that CD8+ T cells had, on average, more expanded clones than CD4+.

Germline CDR1 SGHNT, CDR2 YYREEE (reference sequence). This CDR3 is 13 amino acids long. V lost 4 bases and J 3 bases, leaving 11 bases between the germline ends. The input for sequencing was CD4+ or CD8+ T cells sorted from blood, taken in a trial of the OX40 agonist ivuxolimab. The genes are TRBV5-4 and TRBJ2-7; D gene uncertain. The clonotype was recovered from an adult with an advanced solid tumor such as melanoma, head and neck, liver or kidney cancer. The CDR3 region has the DNA TGTGCCAGCAGCCAACCGGACCACTACGAGCAGTACTTC. Translating it yields CASSQPDHYEQYF.